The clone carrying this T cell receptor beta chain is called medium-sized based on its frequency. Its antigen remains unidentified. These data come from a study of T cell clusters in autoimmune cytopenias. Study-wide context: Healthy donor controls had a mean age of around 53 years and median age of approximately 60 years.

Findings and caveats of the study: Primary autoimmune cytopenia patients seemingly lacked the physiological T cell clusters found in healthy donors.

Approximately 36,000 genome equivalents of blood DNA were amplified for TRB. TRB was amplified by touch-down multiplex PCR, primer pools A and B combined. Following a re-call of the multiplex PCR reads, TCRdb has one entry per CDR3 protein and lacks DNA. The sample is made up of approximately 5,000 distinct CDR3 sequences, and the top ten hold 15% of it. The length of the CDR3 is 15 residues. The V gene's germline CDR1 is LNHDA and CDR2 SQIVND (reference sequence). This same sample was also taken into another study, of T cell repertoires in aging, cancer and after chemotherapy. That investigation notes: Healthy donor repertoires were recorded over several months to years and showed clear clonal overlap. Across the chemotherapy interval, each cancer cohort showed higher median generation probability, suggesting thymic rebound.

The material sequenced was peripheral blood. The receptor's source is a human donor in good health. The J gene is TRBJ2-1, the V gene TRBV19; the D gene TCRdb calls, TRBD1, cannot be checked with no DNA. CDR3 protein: CASRPRDRFYNEQFF.